This passage covers 6 T cell receptor beta chains from one sample sequenced in a study of memory CD4+ T cells and cytomegalovirus serostatus. Here immunoSEQ multiplex PCR was the method, and the copy in TCRdb shows in-frame clones only, minus some. The sample yields about 82,000 clones, 80% seen once. Single viable CD3+CD4+CD8-CD45RO+ cells were sorted as the memory CD4+ T cells. Sequenced input: memory CD4+ T cells from blood. Receptors originate from an adult in good health and CMV-seronegative.

This rearrangement joins TRBV5-1 to TRBJ2-3; TRBD1 aligns across 8 bases. Germline V CDR1 and CDR2: SGHRS, YFSETQ. The V and J ends lost 0 bases and 6 bases, in that order; junction bases with no gene match: 3. CDR3 length: 14 amino acids. CDR3 amino acids: CASSLGGTGDTQYF. DNA of the CDR3: TGCGCCAGCAGCTTGGGGGGGACAGGTGATACGCAGTATTTT.

This chain joins TRBV30 and TRBJ2-7; the D gene could be TRBD1 or TRBD2 (6 bases each). The V gene's germline CDR1 is GTSNPN and CDR2 SVGIG (reference sequence). V was trimmed by 3 bases and J by 0 bases, leaving 12 bases between them. The CDR3 length is 14 residues. The CDR3 sequence: CAWRWGALSYEQYF. The DNA for the CDR3 is TGTGCCTGGAGGTGGGGGGCCCTCTCCTACGAGCAGTACTTC.

The rearrangement links TRBV28 to TRBJ1-2; D gene unclear. The CDR3 is made up of 14 amino acids. Germline V lookup: CDR1 MDHEN, CDR2 SYDVKM. Trimming cost V 6 bases and J 7 bases, with 18 bases left between them. The CDR3 loop reads CASSLVAGNLGYTF. As DNA, the CDR3 is TGTGCCAGCAGCTTAGTAGCCGGCAATCTTGGCTACACCTTC.

This clone was counted a few times. The chain employs TRBV10-3 and TRBJ1-1, with TRBD1 identical over 7 bases. The CDR3 covers 15 residues. CDR1 and CDR2 (germline): ENHRY, SYGVKD. V shed 0 bases, J shed 3 bases, and the junction held 4 bases outside the gene matches. This CDR3 reads CAISESKGTDTEAFF. The CDR3 coding sequence is TGTGCCATCAGTGAGTCAAAAGGGACAGACACTGAAGCTTTCTTT.

The chain couples TRBV19 to TRBJ1-1; a weak D match, TRBD1 (5 bases). The CDR3 totals 12 residues. Per the germline V gene, CDR1 is LNHDA and CDR2 is SQIVND (reference sequence). The V gene lost 9 bases and the J gene lost 2 bases, with 10 bases spanning the gap. CDR3 sequence: CASPQGNTEAFF. As DNA, the CDR3 is TGTGCCAGCCCGCAGGGAAACACTGAAGCTTTCTTT.

J is TRBJ1-1 and V is TRBV18; 9 bases align to TRBD1. V gave up 2 bases and J gave up 1 base; unmatched junction bases: 2. The CDR3 loop spans 15 amino acids. Germline lookup yields CDR1 KGHSH and CDR2 LQKENI. The CDR3 reads CASSPSTGGNTEAFF. The CDR3 DNA reads as TGTGCCAGCTCACCATCGACAGGGGGGAACACTGAAGCTTTCTTT.